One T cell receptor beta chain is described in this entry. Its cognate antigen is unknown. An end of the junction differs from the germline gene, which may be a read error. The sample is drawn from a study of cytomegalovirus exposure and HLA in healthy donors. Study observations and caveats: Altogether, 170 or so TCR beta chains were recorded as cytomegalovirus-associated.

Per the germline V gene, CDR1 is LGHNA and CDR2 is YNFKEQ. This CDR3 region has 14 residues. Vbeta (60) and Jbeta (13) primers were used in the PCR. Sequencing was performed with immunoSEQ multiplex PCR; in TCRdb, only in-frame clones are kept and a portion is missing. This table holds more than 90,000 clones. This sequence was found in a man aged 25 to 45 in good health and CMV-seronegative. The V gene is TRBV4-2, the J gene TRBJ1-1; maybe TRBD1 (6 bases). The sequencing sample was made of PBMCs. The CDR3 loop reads CASRQAGEGTEAFF. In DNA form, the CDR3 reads TGTGCCAGCAGACAAGCAGGGGAGGGCACTGAAGCTTTCTTT.